The 25 T cell receptor beta chains given below trace back to one sample, sequenced in a study of OX40 agonist ivuxolimab in advanced cancers. Here immunoSEQ multiplex PCR was the method, and the copy in TCRdb shows in-frame clones only, minus some. Of roughly 77,000 clones listed, 80% to 95% are singletons. The sample was CD4+ or CD8+ T cells sorted from blood, taken in a trial of the OX40 agonist ivuxolimab. Receptor source: an adult with an advanced solid tumor such as melanoma, head and neck, liver or kidney cancer.

This clone appeared a few times. The junction differs from germline at one of its ends, possibly a read error. This chain joins TRBV23-1 and TRBJ2-7; the D is unclear. TRBV23-1 has ORF status, its function being uncertain. The CDR3 runs to 10 residues. This CDR3 reads CASRTRLHHF. The DNA for the CDR3 is TGCGCCAGCAGGACCCGGCTGCACCACTTC.

V is TRBV6-5 and J is TRBJ2-3, with 9 bases lining up with TRBD2. The CDR3 loop spans 15 amino acids. Germline V gene sequence: CDR1 MNHEY, CDR2 SVGAGI. V shed 2 bases and J 3 bases; nucleotides not matched to a gene: 3. The CDR3 sequence: CASSYGAGGTDTQYF. CDR3 in DNA: TGTGCCAGCAGTTACGGAGCGGGGGGAACAGATACGCAGTATTTT.

The CDR3 here is CASSPRGTGAPLGYTF. CDR3 bases: TGTGCCAGCAGCCCCCGGGGGACAGGGGCCCCCCTTGGCTACACCTTC. The chain joins TRBV7-9 to TRBJ1-2; 10 bases are shared with TRBD1. In germline, CDR1 is SEHNR, CDR2 FQNEAQ (reference sequence). The length of the CDR3 is 16 residues. Losses at the gene ends were 5 bases for V and 7 bases for J; bases not matched to a gene: 13.

The chain has TRBV5-1 and TRBJ1-1; D gene ambiguous. Trimming cost V 1 base and J 1 base, with 17 bases left between them. From germline, CDR1 is SGHRS and CDR2 YFSETQ. The CDR3 covers 17 residues. The CDR3 protein is CASSLRTSTTSNTEAFF. The CDR3 DNA reads as TGCGCCAGCAGCTTGCGCACGTCGACAACTTCGAACACTGAAGCTTTCTTT.

This clone showed up just once. The chain carries TRBV6-6 and TRBJ2-5; a weak D match, TRBD2 (8 bases). Trimming removed 6 bases at V and 7 bases at J, with 21 bases between. This CDR3 has 15 amino acids. CDR1 is MNHNY and CDR2 is SVGAGI in the germline V gene (reference sequence). The DNA of the CDR3 is TGTGCCAGCAGCCACCCGGGAGGGGCAGGGGGGACCCAGTACTTC. It is translated as CASSHPGGAGGTQYF.

CDR3 loop: CASSLDRVDTQYF. The CDR3 DNA reads TGTGCCAGCAGCTTAGACAGGGTGGATACGCAGTATTTT. This chain uses TRBV5-4 with TRBJ2-3; 7 bases fit TRBD1. Trimming at V came to 2 bases and at J to 6 bases, leaving 3 bases not matched to a gene. Germline loops: CDR1 SGHNT, CDR2 YYREEE (reference sequence). The CDR3 totals 13 residues.

The V and J genes are TRBV2 and TRBJ2-7, with D tentatively TRBD2 (5 bases). The germline V and J ends were trimmed by 7 bases and 2 bases, with 18 bases remaining between them. CDR3 size: 15 residues. CDR1 is SNHLY and CDR2 is FYNNEI in the germline V gene. CDR3 DNA sequence: TGTGCCAGCACCCCCGGGGAAGTTTTCGCCTACGAGCAGTACTTC. It translates to CASTPGEVFAYEQYF. Based on the CDR3 plus reference TRBV2 and TRBJ2-7, the full variable domain is EPEVTQTPSHQVTQMGQEVILRCVPISNHLYFYWYRQILGQKVEFLVSFYNNEISEKSEIFDDQFSVERPDGSNFTLKIRSTKLEDSAMYFCASTPGEVFAYEQYFGPGTRLTVT.

The chain is built from TRBV5-4 and TRBJ2-6; maybe TRBD2 (6 bases). Germline values: CDR1 SGHNT, CDR2 YYREEE (reference sequence). V was shortened by 4 bases and J by 4 bases, with 15 bases between the two germline ends. This CDR3 spans 16 amino acids. The chain's CDR3 is CASSEGGATGANVLTF. The CDR3 bases are TGTGCCAGCAGCGAAGGAGGGGCAACAGGGGCCAACGTCCTGACTTTC.

The chain couples TRBV2 to TRBJ2-7, with 11 bases matching TRBD2. V shed 6 bases and J 2 bases; nucleotides not matched to a gene: 6. The CDR3 length is 15 residues. Germline V gene lookup returns CDR1 SNHLY and CDR2 FYNNEI. CDR3 coding DNA: TGTGCCAGCAGCGGTAGACTAGCGGGGACCTACGAGCAGTACTTC. This sequence encodes CASSGRLAGTYEQYF.

The J gene is TRBJ1-1, the V gene TRBV25-1, with TRBD1 matching 9 bases. Germline CDR1 reads MGHDK; CDR2 reads SYGVNS. The V gene end was trimmed by 6 bases and the J gene end by 7 bases; junction bases not matched to a gene: 9. This CDR3 is built from 14 residues. This CDR3 is CASREAQGAGEAFF. The CDR3 DNA is TGTGCCAGCAGGGAAGCACAGGGGGCGGGTGAAGCTTTCTTT.

The chain's CDR3 is CASSSLGSGEEEKLFF. As DNA, the CDR3 is TGCGCCAGCAGCTCCCTTGGTTCAGGGGAGGAGGAAAAACTGTTTTTT. The chain joins TRBV5-1 to TRBJ1-4; D is perhaps TRBD1 (6 bases). Germline CDR1 reads SGHRS; CDR2 reads YFSETQ. The V and J ends lost 3 bases and 8 bases respectively, with 20 bases between them. The CDR3 consists of 16 residues.

J is TRBJ2-7 and V is TRBV5-1, with 9 bases identical to TRBD1. After removal of 4 bases from V and 6 bases from J, the junction contained 8 bases not matched to a gene. Germline V lookup: CDR1 SGHRS, CDR2 YFSETQ. The CDR3 length is 14 residues. The chain's CDR3 is CASSIPGTGFEQYF. Written as DNA, the CDR3 is TGCGCCAGCAGCATTCCCGGGACAGGGTTCGAGCAGTACTTC.

The chain is built from TRBV29-1 and TRBJ1-2; D ambiguous. Trimming removed 4 bases from V and 8 bases from J, with 17 bases in between. Germline CDR1 SQVTM, CDR2 ANQGSEA. The CDR3 is 13 residues long. CDR3 DNA: TGCAGCGTTGTCTCTGGTGGGGAAGGGGGCTACACCTTC. As protein: CSVVSGGEGGYTF.

With regard to this clone: At the DNA level, this CDR3 is encoded by other sequences in the same sample as well. The V and J genes are TRBV2 and TRBJ1-2; D remains unclear. Germline CDR1 and CDR2: SNHLY and FYNNEI. The germline V and J ends were trimmed by 1 base and 4 bases, with 4 bases remaining between them. The CDR3 consists of 12 residues. The CDR3 sequence is CASSEGTYGYTF. The CDR3 region has the DNA TGTGCCAGCAGTGAAGGGACCTATGGCTACACCTTC.

V is TRBV5-6 and J is TRBJ2-5; 12 bases fit TRBD2. The length of the CDR3 is 16 residues. Per the germline V gene, CDR1 is SGHDT and CDR2 is YYEEEE. V trimming: 3 bases; J trimming: 2 bases; junction bases outside the gene matches: 5. Written as DNA, the CDR3 is TGTGCCAGCAGCTGGGAGACTAGCGGGAGTCAAGAGACCCAGTACTTC. Amino acid sequence: CASSWETSGSQETQYF.

The rearrangement uses TRBV6-1 and TRBJ1-2, with D hard to call. The germline CDR1 and CDR2 sequences are MNHNS and SASEGT. The CDR3 has 13 residues. Deletions cut 2 bases from V and 4 bases from J, with 8 bases between. CDR3 sequence reads: CASSELRLYGYTF. The DNA for the CDR3 is TGTGCCAGCAGTGAACTCAGACTCTATGGCTACACCTTC.

The table lists this clone with a few counts. CDR3 nucleotides: TGCGCCAGCAGCTTGGCCGGGGACCGCAATCAGCCCCAGCATTTT. Translated, it gives CASSLAGDRNQPQHF. This chain connects TRBV5-1 to TRBJ1-5; perhaps TRBD1 as D (5 bases). The CDR3 sequence is 15 residues long. CDR1 SGHRS and CDR2 YFSETQ come from the germline V gene. V shed 0 bases and J shed 2 bases, with 9 bases lying between them.

The chain is built from TRBV7-8 and TRBJ2-1; 10 bases agree with TRBD1. The CDR3 is 14 residues long. Germline V gives CDR1 SGHVS, CDR2 FQNEAQ. Unmatched junction bases numbered 6, after V lost 6 bases and J lost 7 bases. In DNA, the CDR3 is TGTGCCAGCAGGGGGACAGGGGCGGGAAATGAGCAGTTCTTC. The encoded protein is CASRGTGAGNEQFF.

V gene TRBV19 combines with J gene TRBJ1-3; 8 bases are shared with TRBD1. J lost 4 bases, V lost 8 bases, and 13 bases had no gene match. The CDR3 totals 16 residues. CDR1 is LNHDA, CDR2 SQIVND, per germline (reference sequence). CDR3 region: CASGRWTGILGNTIYF. The CDR3 region has the DNA TGTGCCAGTGGGAGGTGGACAGGGATCCTAGGAAACACCATATATTTT.

The chain couples TRBV6-1 to TRBJ2-7; D unresolved. Trimming removed 4 bases from V and 4 bases from J, with 5 bases in between. Germline CDR1 is MNHNS and CDR2 is SASEGT. The CDR3 sequence is 11 residues long. CDR3 loop: CASSARYEQYF. CDR3 nucleotide sequence: TGTGCCAGCAGTGCCCGGTACGAGCAGTACTTC.

This chain uses TRBV10-3 with TRBJ2-1, with TRBD1 matching over 12 bases. The CDR3 has 16 amino acids. Per germline, CDR1 ENHRY and CDR2 SYGVKD. J lost 4 bases, V lost 3 bases, and 4 bases had no gene match. The CDR3 DNA sequence: TGTGCCATCAGTGAACCGGGACAGGGGGCTTACAATGAGCAGTTCTTC. It specifies CAISEPGQGAYNEQFF.

This clone was observed a handful of times. This chain uses TRBV14 with TRBJ2-7; 8 positions agree with TRBD1. V lost 4 bases and J lost 3; bases outside the gene matches: 5. The CDR3 runs to 14 residues. Germline CDR1 SGHDN, CDR2 FVKESK. DNA for the CDR3: TGTGCCAGCAGCCCGGACAGGGTGGACTACGAGCAGTACTTC. Its translation: CASSPDRVDYEQYF.

The chain couples TRBV11-2 to TRBJ1-6; perhaps TRBD1 as D (6 bases). With 4 bases removed from V and 6 bases from J, the gap between germline ends came to 13 bases. The germline V gene encodes CDR1 SGHAT and CDR2 FQNNGV. CDR3 size: 15 residues. CDR3 region: CASSYRGRGNSPLHF. The DNA of the CDR3 is TGTGCCAGCAGCTACCGGGGGCGAGGTAATTCACCCCTCCACTTT.

This rearrangement joins TRBV15 to TRBJ2-1, with D possibly TRBD1 on 6 matching bases. Germline values: CDR1 LNHNV, CDR2 YYDKDF (reference sequence). V lost 0 bases to trimming and J lost 8 bases, with 14 bases between them. The CDR3 consists of 15 residues. CDR3 in DNA: TGTGCCACCAGCAGAGATCTTAACAGGGACGATGAGCAGTTCTTC. It specifies CATSRDLNRDDEQFF.

The chain joins TRBV27 to TRBJ2-7; possible D gene TRBD2, 5 bases. V lost 3 bases and J 2 bases, leaving 11 bases between the germline ends. The CDR3 totals 14 residues. CDR1 is MNHEY and CDR2 is SMNVEV in the germline V gene (reference sequence). This CDR3 reads CASSFRGPTYEQYF. The CDR3 nucleotides are TGTGCCAGCAGTTTCCGCGGGCCTACCTACGAGCAGTACTTC.